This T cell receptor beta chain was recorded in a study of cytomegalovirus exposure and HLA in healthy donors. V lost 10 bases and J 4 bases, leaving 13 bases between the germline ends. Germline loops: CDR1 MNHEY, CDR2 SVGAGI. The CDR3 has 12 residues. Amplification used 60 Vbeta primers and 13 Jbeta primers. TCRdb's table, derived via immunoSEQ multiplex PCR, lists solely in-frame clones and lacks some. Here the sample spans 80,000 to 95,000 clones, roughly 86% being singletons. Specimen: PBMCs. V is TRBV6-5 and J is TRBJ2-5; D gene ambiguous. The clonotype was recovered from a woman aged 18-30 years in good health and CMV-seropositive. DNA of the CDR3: TGTGCCACCAGAGGTGGGCTAGAGACCCAGTACTTC. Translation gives CATRGGLETQYF.